The 10 T cell receptor beta chains listed next were all sequenced from one sample in a study of identical twins. TCRdb reprocessed the 5' RACE reads via MiXCR and lists one record per CDR3 protein. The table records hundreds of thousands of distinct CDR3 sequences, 5.5% to 6.5% of them present only once. Sequencing was performed on naive T cells sorted from blood. These receptors all come from a young man in good health.

The CDR3 sequence: CASSTYRDRGLTGANVLTF. Written as DNA, the CDR3 is TGTGCCAGTAGTACGTACCGGGACAGGGGGCTAACTGGGGCCAACGTCCTGACTTTC. The chain uses TRBV19 and TRBJ2-6; the match to TRBD1 covers 12 bases. V dropped 4 bases and J dropped 2; count of bases not matched to a gene: 9. Germline CDR1 is LNHDA and CDR2 is SQIVND (reference sequence). The CDR3 is 19 amino acids.

Many counts were recorded for this clonotype. This sequence joins TRBV12-3 or TRBV12-4 and TRBJ2-4; a possible D gene is TRBD2 (6 bases). This CDR3 is 15 amino acids long. The V gene lost 6 bases and the J gene lost 3 bases, with 15 bases spanning the gap. The CDR3 sequence is CASRDGGLGKNIQYF. The CDR3 nucleotides are TGTGCCAGCAGGGACGGAGGGTTGGGCAAAAACATTCAGTACTTC.

This sequence joins TRBV25-1 and TRBJ2-3; TRBD2 might be the D (6 bases). Germline V gene sequence: CDR1 MGHDK, CDR2 SYGVNS. The CDR3 is 19 amino acids. Trimming took 8 bases from V and 3 from J, leaving 30 bases between them. DNA of the CDR3: TGTGCCAGCGCTCCTTCTTGGGGGGTGGAGGTAGCTTGGACAGATACGCAGTATTTT. Protein: CASAPSWGVEVAWTDTQYF. Filled out from reference TRBV25-1 and TRBJ2-3, the complete variable domain reads EADIYQTPRYLVIGTGKKITLECSQTMGHDKMYWYQQDPGMELHLIHYSYGVNSTEKGDLSSESTVSRIRTEHFPLTLESARPSHTSQYLCASAPSWGVEVAWTDTQYFGPGTRLTVL.

The V and J genes are TRBV29-1 and TRBJ2-5; no clear D gene. The CDR3 contains 12 residues. Germline V CDR1 and CDR2: SQVTM, ANQGSEA. V was shortened by 4 bases and J by 3 bases, with 9 bases between the two germline ends. The CDR3 spells CSVVDLKETQYF. The DNA of the CDR3 is TGCAGCGTTGTAGACTTAAAAGAGACCCAGTACTTC.

Only a few counts were recorded for this clonotype. V and J are TRBV7-9 and TRBJ2-3, with 7 bases identical to TRBD1. CDR3 size: 15 residues. V shed 5 bases, J shed 2 bases, and the junction held 7 bases outside the gene matches. Germline CDR1 SEHNR, CDR2 FQNEAQ (reference sequence). The DNA for the CDR3 is TGTGCCAGCAGCCGACGGACAGGTTCCACAGATACGCAGTATTTT. Translation: CASSRRTGSTDTQYF.

This clonotype was seen repeatedly, ten times or more. This rearrangement joins TRBV25-1 to TRBJ2-4; D unclear. Germline V gives CDR1 MGHDK, CDR2 SYGVNS. This CDR3 has 14 residues. V lost 2 bases, J lost 1 base, and 6 bases lay in between. Written as DNA, the CDR3 is TGTGCCAGCAGTGAAGCAGGCGCCAAAAACATTCAGTACTTC. Protein product: CASSEAGAKNIQYF.

This clonotype was seen ten or more times. This rearrangement joins TRBV7-9 to TRBJ1-3; no firm D call. Germline CDR1 SEHNR, CDR2 FQNEAQ (reference sequence). This CDR3 contains 12 residues. V lost 3 bases and J 7 bases, leaving 7 bases between the germline ends. The DNA for the CDR3 is TGTGCCAGCAGCTTGGTCGTCAACACCATATATTTT. Its protein product is CASSLVVNTIYF.

This chain connects TRBV21-1 to TRBJ2-3. TRBV21-1 is designated a pseudogene. The CDR3 extends over 13 amino acids. The CDR3 bases are TGTGCCAGCAGCAGGTCGGCCGGAGATACGCAGTATTTT. Translating it yields CASSRSAGDTQYF.

This clonotype was counted at least ten times. The gene calls are TRBV11-1 and TRBJ1-2, with 10 positions matching TRBD1. The CDR3 runs 20 residues. Germline values: CDR1 SGHAT, CDR2 FQDESV (reference sequence). V gave up 1 base and J gave up 2 bases; unmatched junction bases: 16. Here the CDR3 reads CASSLGATGGPHFFNYGYTF. The CDR3 nucleotides are TGTGCCAGCAGCTTAGGGGCGACAGGGGGCCCTCACTTTTTCAACTATGGCTACACCTTC.

The rearrangement uses TRBV3-1 and TRBJ2-1, with 7 nucleotides matching TRBD1. The CDR3 loop spans 16 amino acids. Looked up from germline, CDR1 is LGHDT and CDR2 is YNNKEL (reference sequence). The trim removed 4 bases at V and 4 bases at J, leaving 10 bases unmatched. The CDR3 bases are TGTGCCAGCAGCCCGTCCGGCAGGGGGAATTACAATGAGCAGTTCTTC. This codes for CASSPSGRGNYNEQFF.